This T cell receptor beta chain appears in the sequencing data of a study of metastatic and nonmetastatic thyroid tumors. Study-level background: Both malignant and benign thyroid patients supplied peripheral blood and tumor or nodule tissue samples, across which the repertoires of these patients were then compared.

Treatment of any kind had been given to no patient before thyroid surgery. Authors' data handling: The study built a papillary thyroid cancer distant-metastasis classifier from CDR3 differences across clinicopathological groups. TCRdb re-analyzed the PCR reads using MiXCR. The V and J calls follow TCRdb's processing rather than the paper's. Of roughly 40,000 clones in the sample, 15% to 20% are singletons; the top ten hold roughly an eighth. The germline V and J ends were trimmed by 0 bases and 8 bases, with 19 bases remaining between them. The CDR3 runs to 16 residues. CDR1 is SGHAT, CDR2 FQNNGV, per germline. Points from the study as a whole: According to reports, the diversity of TCR beta was significantly higher in malignant thyroid tumors than in benign nodules, and this held in both blood and tumor samples.

The sample holds many counts of this clone. Antigen: not known. This sequence joins TRBV11-2 and TRBJ1-2; D ambiguous. The receptor comes from a female donor with papillary thyroid cancer or a benign thyroid nodule (not recorded which). Some clones in this sample may be carry-over from other donors' samples. The sample taken for sequencing was tumor tissue. CDR3 DNA: TGTGCCAGCAGCTTAGACCTAGCTGAGGGCGGCTTGGGCTACACCTTC. Amino acids: CASSLDLAEGGLGYTF.